The source of this TCR beta chain is a study of cytomegalovirus exposure and HLA in healthy donors. As for the study in general: Of the donors genotyped, 398 in all, about 82% fell in the Caucasian-associated ancestry cluster. Notes on the study in general: Another analysis was done later, and it associated around 16,000 TCR beta sequences with HLA alleles at 0.05 false discovery rate.

The CDR3 runs 13 residues. The V end was cut by 6 bases, the J end by 2 bases, with 10 bases between. Germline V lookup: CDR1 MDHEN, CDR2 SYDVKM. Of note for this clone: Antigen: not known.

The PCR had 60 Vbeta and 13 Jbeta primers. Assay used: immunoSEQ multiplex PCR; TCRdb lists only in-frame clones, some missing. In the table there are fewer than 150,000 clones, roughly 70% of which are singletons. The rearrangement uses TRBV28 and TRBJ1-2; a weak D match, TRBD1 (6 bases). The TCR was taken from a man aged 30 to 39 in good health and CMV-seronegative. The sample taken for sequencing was PBMCs. The CDR3 protein is CASRRGHNYGYTF. DNA for the CDR3: TGTGCCAGCAGGAGGGGACACAACTATGGCTACACCTTC.